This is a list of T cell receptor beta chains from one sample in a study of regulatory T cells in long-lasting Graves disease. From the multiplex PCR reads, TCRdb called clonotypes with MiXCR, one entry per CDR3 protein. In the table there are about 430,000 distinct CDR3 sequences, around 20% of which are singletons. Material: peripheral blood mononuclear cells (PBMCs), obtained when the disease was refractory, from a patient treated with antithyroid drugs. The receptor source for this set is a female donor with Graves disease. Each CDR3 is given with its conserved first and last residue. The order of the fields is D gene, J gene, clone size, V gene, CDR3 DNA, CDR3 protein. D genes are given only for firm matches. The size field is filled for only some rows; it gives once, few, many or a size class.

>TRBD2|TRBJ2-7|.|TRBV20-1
TGCAGTGCTAGAGTTCGGACTAGCGGGAGGTTCACCGAGCAGTACTTC
CSARVRTSGRFTEQYF
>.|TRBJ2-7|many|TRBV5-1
TGTGCCAGCAGCTTAGGTCAATACTACGAGCAGTACTTC
CASSLGQYYEQYF
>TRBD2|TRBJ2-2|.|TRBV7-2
TGTGCCAGCAGCTTAGCCGTGGGACTATTGAACACCGGGGAGCTGTTTTTT
CASSLAVGLLNTGELFF
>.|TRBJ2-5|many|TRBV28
TGTGCCAGCAGTTTCAGGCAGGGTACGGGGGAGACCCAGTACTTC
CASSFRQGTGETQYF
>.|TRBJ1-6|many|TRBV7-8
TGTGCCAGCAGCGCAGGACGGGACACGTATAATTCACCCCTCCACTTT
CASSAGRDTYNSPLHF
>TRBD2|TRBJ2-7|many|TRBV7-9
TGTGCCAGCAGCACTAGCGGGAAATTCTACGAGCAGTACTTC
CASSTSGKFYEQYF
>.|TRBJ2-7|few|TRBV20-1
TGCAGTGCCCCGAGAGGGTACGAGCAGTACTTC
CSAPRGYEQYF
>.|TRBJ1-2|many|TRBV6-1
TGTGCCAGCAGTGAAGCGCCTCAGTCTGGGGACTATGGCTACACCTTC
CASSEAPQSGDYGYTF
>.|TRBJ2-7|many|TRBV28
TGTGCCAGCAGTTCACCGGGACAATCTCCCGAGCAGTACTTC
CASSSPGQSPEQYF
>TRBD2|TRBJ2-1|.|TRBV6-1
TGTGCCAGCAGGGCACTAGCGGAGAGCTCCTACAATGAGCAGTTCTTC
CASRALAESSYNEQFF
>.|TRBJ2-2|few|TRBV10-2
TGCGCCAGCAGCAATGACAGGAACACCGGGGAGCTGTTTTTT
CASSNDRNTGELFF
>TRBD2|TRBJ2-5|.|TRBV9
TGTGCCAGCAGCGTGGCGGCTAGCGGAGCCCAAGAGACCCAGTACTTC
CASSVAASGAQETQYF
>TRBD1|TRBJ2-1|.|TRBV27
TGTGCCAGCACCGAGGGGGCGACCTACAATGAGCAGTTCTTC
CASTEGATYNEQFF
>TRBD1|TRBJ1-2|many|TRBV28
TGTGCCAGCAGTTTAAGTCGGACAGGGACCTATGGCTACACCTTC
CASSLSRTGTYGYTF
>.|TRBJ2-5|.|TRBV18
TGTGCCAGCTCACCCGGGACCCTCCAAGAGACCCAGTACTTC
CASSPGTLQETQYF
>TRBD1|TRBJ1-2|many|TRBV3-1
TGTGCCAGCAGCCAAGATCTTGGGACAGGGGTTTATGGCTACACCTTC
CASSQDLGTGVYGYTF
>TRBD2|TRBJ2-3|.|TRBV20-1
TGCAGCCGGGAGGGCACAGATACGCAGTATTTT
CSREGTDTQYF
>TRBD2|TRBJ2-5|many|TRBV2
TGTGCCAGCAGTGATTTAGCGGGAGAAGGAGAGACCCAGTACTTC
CASSDLAGEGETQYF
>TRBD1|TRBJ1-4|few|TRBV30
TGTGCCTGGGACAGGGATAATGAAAAACTGTTTTTT
CAWDRDNEKLFF
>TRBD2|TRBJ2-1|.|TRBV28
TGTGCCAGCAGAAGGACTAGCGCCTACAATGAGCAGTTCTTC
CASRRTSAYNEQFF
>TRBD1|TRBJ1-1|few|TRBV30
TGTGCCTGGAGTGACCAAAATAGGGGGCGCGGTGAAGCTTTCTTT
CAWSDQNRGRGEAFF
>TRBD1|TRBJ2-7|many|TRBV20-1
TGCAGTGCTTTCTCGAAGACAGGGTTTTACGAGCAGTACTTC
CSAFSKTGFYEQYF
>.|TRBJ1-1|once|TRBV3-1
TGTGCCAGCAGCCAATTGGGACGGGGCACTGAAGCTTTCTTT
CASSQLGRGTEAFF
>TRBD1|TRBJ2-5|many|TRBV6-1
TGTGCCAGCAGTCAACCGGGACAGGGGCTCCAAGAGACCCAGTACTTC
CASSQPGQGLQETQYF
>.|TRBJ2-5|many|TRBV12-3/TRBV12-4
TGTGCCAGCAGTTTAAGTGCGGGGGCGGGGGAGACCCAGTACTTC
CASSLSAGAGETQYF
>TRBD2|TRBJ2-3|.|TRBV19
TGTGCCAGTGTTAGCGGGAGGAGGTCAGATACGCAGTATTTT
CASVSGRRSDTQYF
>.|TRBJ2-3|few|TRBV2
TGTGCCGGCACCCCCCGGATTACCACAGATACGCAGTATTTT
CAGTPRITTDTQYF
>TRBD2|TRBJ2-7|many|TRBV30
TGTGCCTGGGATGGACTAGGCGGATACGAGCAGTACTTC
CAWDGLGGYEQYF
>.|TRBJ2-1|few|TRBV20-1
TGCAGTGCCCCCTGGCGCCTCTCCTACAATGAGCAGTTCTTC
CSAPWRLSYNEQFF
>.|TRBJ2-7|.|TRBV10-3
TGTGCCACCTTGGACAGCTACGAGCAGTACTTC
CATLDSYEQYF
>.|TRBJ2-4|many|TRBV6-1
TGTGCCAGCAGTGAAGCGAGCCAGCTAGCCAAAAACATTCAGTACTTC
CASSEASQLAKNIQYF
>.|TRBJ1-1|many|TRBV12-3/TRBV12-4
TGTGCCAGCAGTCCAACTGGCCCCGCAGGCACTGAAGCTTTCTTT
CASSPTGPAGTEAFF
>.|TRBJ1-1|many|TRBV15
TGTGCCACCAGCAGCCAGGGCCTTAAGAACACTGAAGCTTTCTTT
CATSSQGLKNTEAFF
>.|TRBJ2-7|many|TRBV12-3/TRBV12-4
TGTGCCAGCGGCAGGAGTGCATCCTACGAGCAGTACTTC
CASGRSASYEQYF
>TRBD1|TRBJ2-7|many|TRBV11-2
TGTGCCAGCAGGCCACAGGGGGCTGCCGAGCAGTACTTC
CASRPQGAAEQYF
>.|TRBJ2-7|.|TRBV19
TGTGCCAGTAACACAGGGTCGGCCGAGCAGTACTTC
CASNTGSAEQYF
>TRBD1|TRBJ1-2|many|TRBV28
TGTGCCAGCAGTGACTTCAAACCGACAGGGGGCGGGGGCTACACCTTC
CASSDFKPTGGGGYTF
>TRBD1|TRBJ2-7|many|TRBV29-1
TGCAGCGTTGTGGGCGCCAGGGGGCTAAGGTACGAGCAGTACTTC
CSVVGARGLRYEQYF
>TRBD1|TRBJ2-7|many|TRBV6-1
TGTGCCAGCAACAGGGGTGTTGCTCGGTACGAGCAGTACTTC
CASNRGVARYEQYF
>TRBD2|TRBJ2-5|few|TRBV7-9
TGTGCCAGCAGCGACGCACGGACTAGCGGCCAAGAGACCCAGTACTTC
CASSDARTSGQETQYF
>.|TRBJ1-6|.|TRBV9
TGTGCCAGCAGCGGAGATTCACAGGGAATTTCACCCCTCCACTTT
CASSGDSQGISPLHF
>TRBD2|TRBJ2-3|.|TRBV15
TGTGCCACCAGCATTCTAGCGGGTTACACAGATACGCAGTATTTT
CATSILAGYTDTQYF
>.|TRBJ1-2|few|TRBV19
TGTGCCAGTATTGAGGGGGAAAACTATGGCTACACCTTC
CASIEGENYGYTF
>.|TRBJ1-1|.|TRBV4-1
TGCGCCAGCAGCCAAGATCCCAGGGTTTGGACTGAAGCTTTCTTT
CASSQDPRVWTEAFF
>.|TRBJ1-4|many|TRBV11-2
TGTGCCATCCCCTCAGATACAGGGTCGAATGAAAAACTGTTTTTT
CAIPSDTGSNEKLFF
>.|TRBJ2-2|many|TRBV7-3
TGTGCCAGCAGTCCTAACCCGAACACCGGGGAGCTGTTTTTT
CASSPNPNTGELFF
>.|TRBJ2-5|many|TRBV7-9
TGTGCCAGCAGCGCAAAATTTCAAGAGACCCAGTACTTC
CASSAKFQETQYF
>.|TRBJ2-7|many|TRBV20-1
TGCAGTGCTAGTCGGGGTTATACGGTCTACGAGCAGTACTTC
CSASRGYTVYEQYF
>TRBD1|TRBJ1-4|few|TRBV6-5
TGTGCCAGCAGTTACGGACAGGGGCCATCAACTAATGAAAAACTGTTTTTT
CASSYGQGPSTNEKLFF
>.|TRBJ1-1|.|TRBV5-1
TGCGCCAGCAGCCCCCAGTCCATGAACACTGAAGCTTTCTTT
CASSPQSMNTEAFF
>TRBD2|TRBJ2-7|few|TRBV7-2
TGTGCCAGCAGCTTAGCCCTAGCGGGTCGATCCTACGAGCAGTACTTC
CASSLALAGRSYEQYF
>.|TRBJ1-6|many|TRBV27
TGTGCCAGCAGTTTATCGGGCAGTTTTTATTCACCCCTCCACTTT
CASSLSGSFYSPLHF
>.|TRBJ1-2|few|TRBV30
TGTGCCTGGATGGGGGGAGACAACTATGGCTACACCTTC
CAWMGGDNYGYTF
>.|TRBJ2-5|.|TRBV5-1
TGCGCCAGCAGCTACCGGGTCAACCAAGAGACCCAGTACTTC
CASSYRVNQETQYF
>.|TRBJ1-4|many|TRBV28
TGTGCCAGCAGTCAGGACCGCATCCTGGGGAAACTGTTTTTT
CASSQDRILGKLFF